A single sample gave rise to the 19 T cell receptor beta chains below, sequenced in a study of blood T cell repertoires in COVID-19. Here immunoSEQ multiplex PCR was the method, and the copy in TCRdb shows in-frame clones only, minus some. The sample shows about 130,000 clones, roughly 88% of them seen only once. Specimen: PBMCs or T cells enriched from blood (not recorded which). Receptors were obtained from a man aged 45-60 years who had recovered from COVID-19.

CDR3 DNA sequence: TGTGCCAATCCCCCGGGGGCTAGCGGGGGAACAGATACGCAGTATTTT. It specifies CANPPGASGGTDTQYF. The J gene is TRBJ2-3, the V gene TRBV2; 10 nucleotides align to TRBD2. Trimming cost V 10 bases and J 3 bases; bases outside gene matches: 13. The CDR3 runs to 16 residues. Germline lookup yields CDR1 SNHLY and CDR2 FYNNEI.

The chain employs TRBV9 and TRBJ2-5; TRBD1 matches 9 bases. V shed 5 bases, J shed 4 bases, and the junction held 15 bases outside the gene matches. The CDR3 has 17 amino acids. Germline V gene sequence: CDR1 SGDLS, CDR2 YYNGEE. The DNA of the CDR3 is TGTGCCAGCAGTATGAGCGGCGGGACAGGGCGCCGAGAGACCCAGTACTTC. This gives the protein CASSMSGGTGRRETQYF.

This clone was detected only once. CDR3 region: CASSRTTGTSGRARGNEQFF. CDR3 coding DNA: TGTGCCAGCTCTCGCACGACCGGGACTAGCGGGAGGGCCAGGGGGAATGAGCAGTTCTTC. This chain connects TRBV18 to TRBJ2-1; 16 bases are shared with TRBD2. Germline values: CDR1 KGHSH, CDR2 LQKENI. J gave up 7 bases and V 6 bases, and 18 bases lay outside the gene matches. The CDR3 totals 20 residues. Variable domain in full (rest from reference TRBV18 and TRBJ2-1): NAGVMQNPRHLVRRRGQEARLRCSPMKGHSHVYWYRQLPEEGLKFMVYLQKENIIDESGMPKERFSAEFPKEGPSILRIQQVVRGDSAAYFCASSRTTGTSGRARGNEQFFGPGTRLTVL.

This clone showed up just once. The genes are TRBV18 and TRBJ1-1; no definite D call. Germline CDR1 is KGHSH and CDR2 is LQKENI. This CDR3 has 15 amino acids. Trimming took off 8 bases at V and 3 bases at J, with 19 bases between the two ends. The CDR3 nucleotides read TGTGCCAGCGCAATCTTACTCGGGAGGGACACTGAAGCTTTCTTT. Translated: CASAILLGRDTEAFF. Variable domain in full (rest from reference TRBV18 and TRBJ1-1): NAGVMQNPRHLVRRRGQEARLRCSPMKGHSHVYWYRQLPEEGLKFMVYLQKENIIDESGMPKERFSAEFPKEGPSILRIQQVVRGDSAAYFCASAILLGRDTEAFFGQGTRLTVV.

The rearrangement links TRBV6-2 or TRBV6-3 to TRBJ2-5; TRBD2 matches at 8 bases. The CDR3 totals 16 residues. Germline CDR1 is MNHEY and CDR2 is SVGEGT. The J segment lost 1 base and the V segment lost 4 bases, leaving 8 bases of the junction unmatched. CDR3: CASSFDRTSGQETQYF. DNA for the CDR3: TGTGCCAGCAGTTTTGATAGAACTAGCGGCCAAGAGACCCAGTACTTC.

This chain links TRBV2 with TRBJ2-3; no definite D call. The V and J ends lost 8 bases and 5 bases respectively, with 14 bases between them. The V gene's germline CDR1 is SNHLY and CDR2 FYNNEI. CDR3 length equals 13 residues. CDR3: CASLGLARDTQYF. The CDR3 DNA follows: TGTGCCAGCCTCGGTTTAGCCAGAGATACGCAGTATTTT.

The genes are TRBV9 and TRBJ1-4; 8 nucleotides match TRBD1. The CDR3 is 17 residues long. The V segment lost 0 bases and the J segment 7 bases; nucleotides outside the gene matches: 11. Germline V gene lookup returns CDR1 SGDLS and CDR2 YYNGEE. CDR3 amino acids: CASSVGTGIGLVEKLFF. The CDR3 DNA reads TGTGCCAGCAGCGTAGGGACAGGGATCGGTCTGGTTGAAAAACTGTTTTTT.

This clone was counted a single time. This chain links TRBV3-1 (or the pseudogene TRBV3-2) with TRBJ2-4, with 11 positions matching TRBD1. The CDR3 covers 15 residues. Germline CDR1 LGHDT, CDR2 YNNKEL (reference sequence). V lost 1 base, J lost 10 bases, and 6 bases stayed unmatched. CDR3 amino acids: CASSQGDRGEKIQYF. CDR3 coding DNA: TGTGCCAGCAGCCAAGGGGACAGGGGGGAGAAGATTCAGTACTTC.

The chain is built from TRBV5-1 and TRBJ1-6; 7 nucleotides agree with TRBD1. Trimming removed 4 bases from V and 8 bases from J; junction bases left unmatched: 9. Germline V gives CDR1 SGHRS, CDR2 YFSETQ. This CDR3 region has 15 residues. As DNA, the CDR3 is TGCGCCAGCAGCGCCCCTGACAGGGCCCATTCACCCCTCCACTTT. This codes for CASSAPDRAHSPLHF.

The chain employs TRBV7-2 and TRBJ1-6; D unclear. CDR3 length equals 13 residues. The V gene lost 0 bases and the J gene lost 6 bases, with 3 bases spanning the gap. The germline gives CDR1 SGHTA, CDR2 FQGNSA. The CDR3 here is CASSLAGNSPLHF. The DNA for the CDR3 is TGTGCCAGCAGCTTAGCCGGTAATTCACCCCTCCACTTT.

V is TRBV7-2 and J is TRBJ2-5; no clear D. The CDR3 covers 15 residues. CDR1 and CDR2 (germline): SGHTA, FQGNSA. V lost 2 bases and J lost 2, with 12 bases in between. For the CDR3, the DNA is TGTGCCAGCAGCTTATATTCGGCACTACAAGAGACCCAGTACTTC. Translating gives CASSLYSALQETQYF. The full variable domain, completed using reference TRBV7-2 and TRBJ2-5, is GAGVSQSPSNKVTEKGKDVELRCDPISGHTALYWYRQSLGQGLEFLIYFQGNSAPDKSGLPSDRFSAERTGGSVSTLTIQRTQQEDSAVYLCASSLYSALQETQYFGPGTRLLVL.

The chain combines TRBV18 with TRBJ2-5; 7 bases match TRBD1. CDR3 length: 14 residues. Germline V gene lookup returns CDR1 KGHSH and CDR2 LQKENI. Losses at the gene ends were 2 bases for V and 0 bases for J; bases not matched to a gene: 0. CDR3: CASSPGTDQETQYF. The CDR3 nucleotides read TGTGCCAGCTCACCAGGGACAGACCAAGAGACCCAGTACTTC.

The chain joins TRBV4-1 to TRBJ1-2, with 7 bases lining up with TRBD1. Germline V gene sequence: CDR1 MGHRA, CDR2 YSYEKL. Unmatched junction bases numbered 11, after V lost 0 bases and J lost 4 bases. The CDR3 sequence is 17 residues long. CDR3 sequence (DNA): TGCGCCAGCAGCCAAGATGCTACGACAGGGCACACCTATGGCTACACCTTC. This codes for CASSQDATTGHTYGYTF.

The J gene is TRBJ2-7, the V gene TRBV5-8, with D tentatively TRBD1 (6 bases). Germline V gene sequence: CDR1 SGHTS, CDR2 YDEGEE. Trimming took 3 bases from V and 5 from J, leaving 18 bases between them. The CDR3 consists of 15 residues. The CDR3 sequence is CASSSYSGRGNEQYF. The CDR3 DNA reads as TGTGCCAGCAGCTCCTATTCAGGCAGGGGCAACGAGCAGTACTTC.

This clone has only a few counts. The V call is TRBV18, the J call TRBJ2-2; 7 nucleotides align to TRBD1. Germline loops: CDR1 KGHSH, CDR2 LQKENI. The CDR3 is 17 amino acids. Losses at the gene ends were 6 bases for V and 3 bases for J; bases not matched to a gene: 13. In DNA form, the CDR3 reads TGTGCCAGCTCGTCCTACCTTAGGGACAGCTACACCGGGGAGCTGTTTTTT. Translated, it gives CASSSYLRDSYTGELFF.

The rearrangement links TRBV13 to TRBJ2-2, with TRBD2 matching over 13 bases. CDR3 size: 18 residues. The trim removed 5 bases at V and 0 bases at J, leaving 6 bases unmatched. Germline loops: CDR1 PRHDT, CDR2 FYEKMQ (reference sequence). The CDR3 is CASSLAGTSGTNTGELFF. CDR3 nucleotide sequence: TGTGCCAGCAGCCTTGCCGGGACTAGCGGGACGAACACCGGGGAGCTGTTTTTT. The full variable domain, in which reference TRBV13 and TRBJ2-2 provide the parts outside the CDR3, is AAGVIQSPRHLIKEKRETATLKCYPIPRHDTVYWYQQGPGQDPQFLISFYEKMQSDKGSIPDRFSAQQFSDYHSELNMSSLELGDSALYFCASSLAGTSGTNTGELFFGEGSRLTVL.

The rearrangement links TRBV6-6 to TRBJ1-3; D is perhaps TRBD1 (6 bases). Germline V CDR1 and CDR2: MNHNY, SVGAGI (reference sequence). Trimming took off 2 bases at V and 4 bases at J, with 15 bases between the two ends. This CDR3 region has 16 residues. CDR3 region: CASSYLRQASGNTIYF. CDR3 nucleotide sequence: TGTGCCAGCAGTTACCTTCGACAGGCCTCGGGAAACACCATATATTTT.

This chain links TRBV3-1 (or the pseudogene TRBV3-2) with TRBJ1-1, with TRBD1 matching 9 bases. The CDR3 loop spans 17 amino acids. Germline trimming cut 5 bases from V and 5 bases from J; bases unmatched to any gene: 15. Per germline, CDR1 LGHDT and CDR2 YNNKEL (reference sequence). CDR3 DNA: TGTGCCAGCAGCGGGCCTCTACTGACAGGGGGAGGAACTGAAGCTTTCTTT. It codes for CASSGPLLTGGGTEAFF.

The chain uses TRBV6-2 or TRBV6-3 and TRBJ2-1, with 7 positions matching TRBD2. The CDR3 extends over 15 amino acids. Trimming at V came to 5 bases and at J to 6 bases, leaving 10 bases not matched to a gene. The germline CDR1 and CDR2 sequences are MNHEY and SVGEGT. The CDR3 nucleotides are TGTGCCAGCAGTGACGGGACTACCGGCGCCAATGAGCAGTTCTTC. Its protein product is CASSDGTTGANEQFF.